The sequence of this TCR beta chain was determined in a study of PD-L1 blockade in urothelial cancer (dated by TCRdb to about 2017). Broadly, across the study: Therapy was started in the mid-2010s for all patients, and atezolizumab 1,200 mg was administered intravenously every 3 weeks. About 90% of the 29 patients were identified as males with urothelial cancer of bladder origin, and a prior smoking history was reported by 18 of 29 patients. An ECOG performance status of 0 or 1 was recorded for the patients, and 0 to 3 prior chemotherapy regimens had been received by the patients. Blood samples were analyzed at 3 weeks after treatment start (second dose) and at 6 weeks after treatment start. Blood samples gave a median of around 140,000 T cells and tens of thousands of unique TCRs, with a median clonality of approximately 0.08. An exploratory multi-omic analysis was conducted of the somatic, immune and clinical correlates of response to PD-L1 blockade with atezolizumab in urothelial cancer. Pretreatment tumor samples and matched peripheral blood, collected serially before and after atezolizumab treatment, underwent TCR sequencing. Durable clinical benefit was defined as a progression-free survival longer than 6 months, and TCR features were additionally tested against progression-free survival and overall survival. In the same patients, pretreatment tumors underwent whole exome sequencing and RNA sequencing in addition to TCR sequencing. Durable clinical benefit was achieved by nine patients but not by the remaining 20. Under 30 patients had pretreatment blood TCR-seq, about 25 had at least one posttreatment blood collection, and about 25 had tumor TCR-seq. On the study overall, not on this receptor specifically: Because the sample size was small (n ≈ 30) and many exploratory analyses were performed, the results are intended to be hypothesis-generating. Improved progression-free and overall survival was associated with having pretreatment peripheral blood TCR clonality below the median. Patients with durable benefit showed greater expansion of tumor-associated TCR clones in peripheral blood 3 weeks after starting treatment (n of about 21, p = 0.022).

The sample's time point label, in plain terms: pretreatment peripheral blood. The cohort comprised nearly 30 patients with locally advanced or metastatic urothelial carcinoma treated at Memorial Sloan Kettering on a trial protocol. Peripheral blood mononuclear cells were collected pretreatment and during treatment, with between 1 and 8 total time points obtained per patient. The Qiagen DNeasy Blood extraction kit was used to purify genomic DNA from total PBMCs and tumor samples. PBMCs were collected pretreatment and during treatment and were isolated and stored as previously described. Synthetic TCR analog templates were spiked into each PCR to estimate absolute template abundance from read counts. TCRbeta CDR3 regions were amplified from genomic DNA with bias-controlled V and J gene primers using the immunoSEQ assay. Sequencing of rearranged TCRbeta segments was performed at approximately 20X coverage. In the authors' own workflow: Clustering was used to correct sequencing errors, and CDR3s were annotated against IMGT so that V, D and J genes could be assigned. Downstream analyses used only productive TCRbeta rearrangements, leaving out any out-of-frame or stop-codon sequences. Clonality was calculated as one minus the Shannon entropy normalized by the log of the number of unique productive sequences. Fisher's exact test with Benjamini-Hochberg correction, at a threshold of adjusted p below 0.01, was used to find clones that differed between time points or between blood and tumor. Imported from immuneACCESS, the table was reduced by TCRdb to in-frame sequences with V and J called. These copies leave out some clones; in studies compared against another copy, an unresolved V gene accounts for under half, and the cause of the remainder is not known. V and J calls and clone size are as listed in that table; D and trimming were resolved from the DNA. The sample table contains around 70,000 clones; only one count was recorded for about four fifths of them. 8% to 10% of the sample is in the top ten clones.

This clone was counted a single time. Which antigen it targets is not known. No qualities accompany the bases; no much larger clone lies one base away. The receptor comes from a woman aged 65 to 85 with urothelial cancer. The sample was PBMCs, taken around atezolizumab (anti-PD-L1) treatment.

This receptor has the CDR3 CASSPGQGSDTQYF. The nucleotides read TGTGCCAGCAGCCCGGGACAGGGTTCAGATACGCAGTATTTT. The rearrangement combines TRBV5-6 with TRBJ2-3; 9 bases in the middle match TRBD1. Trimmed from V: 4 bases; trimmed from J: 4 bases; junction bases lacking a gene match: 4. Looking up the germline V gene yields CDR1 SGHDT and CDR2 YYEEEE. The CDR3 sequence holds 14 residues, the cysteine and phenylalanine included. Kept here is only the CDR3 DNA, which spans 42 bases and is read in frame from base 1.